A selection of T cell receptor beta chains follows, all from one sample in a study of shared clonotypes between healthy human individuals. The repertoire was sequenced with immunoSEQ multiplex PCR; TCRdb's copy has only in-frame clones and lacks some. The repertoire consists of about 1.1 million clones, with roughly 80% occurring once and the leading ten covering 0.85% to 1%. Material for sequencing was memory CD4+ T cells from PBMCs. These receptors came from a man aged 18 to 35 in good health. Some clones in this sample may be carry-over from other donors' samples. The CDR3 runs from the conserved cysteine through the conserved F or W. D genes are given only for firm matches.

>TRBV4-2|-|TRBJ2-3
CASSQVPTGEGTDTQYF
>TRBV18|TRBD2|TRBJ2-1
CASSPLIGRGNEQFF
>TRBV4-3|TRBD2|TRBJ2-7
CASSQLAGLDPAYEQYF
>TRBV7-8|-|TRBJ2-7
CASSLGPRLNEQYF
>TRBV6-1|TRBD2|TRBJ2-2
CASSEARLAGVVNTGELFF
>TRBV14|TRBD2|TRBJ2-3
CASSQGVGSGISTDTQYF
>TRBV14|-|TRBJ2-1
CASSPSGLASEQFF
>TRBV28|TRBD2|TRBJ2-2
CASSLWTGTSGDTGELFF
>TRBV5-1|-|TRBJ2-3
CASSPSQQYYLFDTQYF
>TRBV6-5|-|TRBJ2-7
CASSSPPRGTPGQQYF